The T cell receptor beta chain under discussion was sequenced for a study of early T cells in non-severe SARS-CoV-2 infection. Study summary: The input, bulk RNA from unsorted whole blood, was sequenced, and chains were unpaired.

This CDR3 region has 16 residues. V lost 2 bases and J 4 bases, leaving 13 bases between the germline ends. The germline V gene encodes CDR1 SGHRS and CDR2 YFSETQ. This clonotype was found many times. MiXCR, applied by TCRdb to the 5' RACE reads, yields one record per CDR3 protein. The sample holds over 95,000 distinct CDR3 sequences, 15% to 20% seen once. The sequenced sample was whole blood. The origin of this receptor is an adult who was a healthcare worker with PCR-confirmed SARS-CoV-2 infection or an uninfected control (not recorded which). The gene calls are TRBV5-1 and TRBJ1-6; perhaps TRBD1 as D (6 bases). In DNA form, the CDR3 reads TGCGCCAGCAGCTTCCGGACAGATGCTTATAATTCACCCCTCCACTTT. Translating it yields CASSFRTDAYNSPLHF. The full variable domain, in which reference TRBV5-1 and TRBJ1-6 provide the parts outside the CDR3, is KAGVTQTPRYLIKTRGQQVTLSCSPISGHRSVSWYQQTPGQGLQFLFEYFSETQRNKGNFPGRFSGRQFSNSRSEMNVSTLELGDSALYLCASSFRTDAYNSPLHFGNGTRLTVT.